This TCR beta chain was found in a study of graft-versus-host responses after intestinal transplantation. The V and J ends lost 0 bases and 3 bases, in that order; junction bases with no gene match: 16. The germline V gene encodes CDR1 MNHNS and CDR2 SASEGT. The CDR3 covers 20 residues. A note on this clone: Antigen specificity is unknown.

Study observations and caveats: The marrow of recipients harbored GvH clones, and ileum or blood showed some of them first.

The method was immunoSEQ multiplex PCR; TCRdb's version includes in-frame clones alone and lacks a portion of them. The sample includes over 100,000 clones, 85% to 95% of them seen just once. This sample comprised unstimulated CD8+ T cells sorted from spleen or lymph node cells, obtained before intestinal transplant. This chain joins TRBV6-1 and TRBJ2-3; 9 bases are shared with TRBD2. The receptor was derived from a human donor who received an intestinal transplant. The CDR3 reads CASSEATYPLAGVGTDTQYF. The CDR3, as DNA: TGTGCCAGCAGTGAAGCGACGTATCCTTTAGCGGGAGTAGGTACAGATACGCAGTATTTT.